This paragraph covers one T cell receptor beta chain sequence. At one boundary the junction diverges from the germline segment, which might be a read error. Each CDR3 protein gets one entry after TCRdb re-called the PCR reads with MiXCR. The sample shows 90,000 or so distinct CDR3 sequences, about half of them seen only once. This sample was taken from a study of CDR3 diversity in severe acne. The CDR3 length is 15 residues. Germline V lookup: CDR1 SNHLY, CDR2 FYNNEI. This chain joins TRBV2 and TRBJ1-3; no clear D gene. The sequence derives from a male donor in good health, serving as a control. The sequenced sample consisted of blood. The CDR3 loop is CASSLMPQSGNTIYF. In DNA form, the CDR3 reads TGCGCCAGCAGCTTGATGCCCCAATCTGGAAACACCATATATTTT.